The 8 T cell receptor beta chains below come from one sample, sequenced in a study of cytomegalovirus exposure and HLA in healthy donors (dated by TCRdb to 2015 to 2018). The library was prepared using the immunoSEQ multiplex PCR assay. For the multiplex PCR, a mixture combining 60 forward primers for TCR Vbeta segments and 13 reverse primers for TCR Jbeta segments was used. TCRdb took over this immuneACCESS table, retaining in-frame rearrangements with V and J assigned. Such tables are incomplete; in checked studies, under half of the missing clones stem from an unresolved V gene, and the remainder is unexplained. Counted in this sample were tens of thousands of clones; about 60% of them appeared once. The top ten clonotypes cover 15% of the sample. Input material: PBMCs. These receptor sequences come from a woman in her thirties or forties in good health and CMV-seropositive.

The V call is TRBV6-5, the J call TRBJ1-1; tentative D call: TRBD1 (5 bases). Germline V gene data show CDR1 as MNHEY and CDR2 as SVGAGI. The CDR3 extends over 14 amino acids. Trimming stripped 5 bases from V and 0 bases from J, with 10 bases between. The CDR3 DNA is TGTGCCAGCAGTGGGGCCACCTTGAACACTGAAGCTTTCTTT. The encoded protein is CASSGATLNTEAFF.

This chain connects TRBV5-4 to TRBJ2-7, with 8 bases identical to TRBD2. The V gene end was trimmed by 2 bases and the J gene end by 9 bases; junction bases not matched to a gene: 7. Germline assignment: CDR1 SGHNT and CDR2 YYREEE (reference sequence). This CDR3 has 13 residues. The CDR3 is CASSLGSGTLQYF. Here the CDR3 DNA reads TGTGCCAGCAGCTTAGGTAGCGGGACCCTGCAGTACTTC.

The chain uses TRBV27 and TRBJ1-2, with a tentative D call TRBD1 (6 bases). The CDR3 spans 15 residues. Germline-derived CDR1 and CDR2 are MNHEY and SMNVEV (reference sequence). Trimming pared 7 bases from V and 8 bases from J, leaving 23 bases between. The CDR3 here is CASTQRGGDPGGYTF. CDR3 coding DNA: TGTGCCAGCACCCAGAGGGGGGGGGACCCTGGGGGCTACACCTTC.

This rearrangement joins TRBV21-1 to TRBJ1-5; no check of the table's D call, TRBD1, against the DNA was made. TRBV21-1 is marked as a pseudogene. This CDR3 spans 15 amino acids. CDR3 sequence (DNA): TGTGCCAGCAGCAAAGCCCGGGACAGTCGGGAGCCCCAGCATTTT. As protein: CASSKARDSREPQHF.

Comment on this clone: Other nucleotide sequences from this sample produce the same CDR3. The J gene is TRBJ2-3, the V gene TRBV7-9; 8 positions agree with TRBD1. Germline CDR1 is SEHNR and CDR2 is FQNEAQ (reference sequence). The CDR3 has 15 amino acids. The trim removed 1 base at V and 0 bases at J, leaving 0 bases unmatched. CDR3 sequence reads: CASSLGQGSTDTQYF. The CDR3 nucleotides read TGTGCCAGCAGCTTAGGACAGGGGAGCACAGATACGCAGTATTTT.

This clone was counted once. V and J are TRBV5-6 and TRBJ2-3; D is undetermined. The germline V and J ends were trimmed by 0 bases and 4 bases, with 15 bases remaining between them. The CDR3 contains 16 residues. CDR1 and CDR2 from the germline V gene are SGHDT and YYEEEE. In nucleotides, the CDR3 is TGTGCCAGCAGCTTGGGCAAAGGTAGAGAGGCAGATACGCAGTATTTT. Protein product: CASSLGKGREADTQYF.

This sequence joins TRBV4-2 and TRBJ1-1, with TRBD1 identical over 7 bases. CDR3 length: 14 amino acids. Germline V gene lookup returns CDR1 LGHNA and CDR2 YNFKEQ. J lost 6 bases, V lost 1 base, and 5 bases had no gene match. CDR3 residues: CASSQGGGTAEAFF. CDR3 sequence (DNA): TGTGCCAGCAGCCAAGGAGGGGGGACAGCTGAAGCTTTCTTT.

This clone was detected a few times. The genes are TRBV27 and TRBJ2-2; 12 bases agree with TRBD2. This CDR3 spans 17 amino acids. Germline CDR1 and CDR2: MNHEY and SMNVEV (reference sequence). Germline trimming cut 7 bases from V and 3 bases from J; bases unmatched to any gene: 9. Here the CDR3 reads CASKKTSGSVYTGELFF. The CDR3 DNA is TGTGCCAGCAAGAAGACTAGCGGGAGCGTGTACACCGGGGAGCTGTTTTTT.